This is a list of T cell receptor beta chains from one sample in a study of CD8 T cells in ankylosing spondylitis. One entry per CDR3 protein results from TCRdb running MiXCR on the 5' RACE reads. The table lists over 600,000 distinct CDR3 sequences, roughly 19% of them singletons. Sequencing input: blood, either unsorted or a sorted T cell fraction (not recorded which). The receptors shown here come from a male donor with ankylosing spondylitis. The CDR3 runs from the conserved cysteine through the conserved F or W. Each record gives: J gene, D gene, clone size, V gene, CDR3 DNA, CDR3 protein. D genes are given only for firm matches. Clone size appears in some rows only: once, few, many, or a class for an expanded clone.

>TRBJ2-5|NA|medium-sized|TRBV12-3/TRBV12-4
TGTGCCAGCAGTTTAGGGCCGACTGGAGAGACCCAGTACTTC
CASSLGPTGETQYF
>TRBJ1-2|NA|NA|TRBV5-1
TGCGCCAGCAGCTTGGCCTCTCATAGTGGCTACACCTTC
CASSLASHSGYTF
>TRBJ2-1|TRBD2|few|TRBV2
TGTGCCAGCAGTGAAGGCCTAGCGGGGATTAATGAGCAGTTCTTC
CASSEGLAGINEQFF
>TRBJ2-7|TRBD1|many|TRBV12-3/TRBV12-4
TGTGCCAGCAGTCCGGGACAGGGTGGGTACGAGCAGTACTTC
CASSPGQGGYEQYF
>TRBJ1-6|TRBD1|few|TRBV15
TGTGCCACCAGCCCCCGAAGGACAGGGGGAACCGATAATTCACCCCTCCACTTT
CATSPRRTGGTDNSPLHF
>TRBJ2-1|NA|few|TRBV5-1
TGCGCCAGCAGCATCCCCACAGGGAACTACAATGAGCAGTTCTTC
CASSIPTGNYNEQFF
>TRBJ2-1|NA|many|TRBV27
TGTGCCAGCAGTATCGCCCGGGACAATGAGCAGTTCTTC
CASSIARDNEQFF
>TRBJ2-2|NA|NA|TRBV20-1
TGCAGTGCGCCTTGGGGGGGGCGACGTGCCGGGGAGCTGTTTTTT
CSAPWGGRRAGELFF
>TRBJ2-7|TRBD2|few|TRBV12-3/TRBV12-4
TGTGCCAGCAGCCACCGGACTAGCGGGGGGGCTTTTCTCTACGAGCAGTACTTC
CASSHRTSGGAFLYEQYF
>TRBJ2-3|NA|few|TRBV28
TGTGCCAGCAGTTTGACCCTCACAGATACGCAGTATTTT
CASSLTLTDTQYF
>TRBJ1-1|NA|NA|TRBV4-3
TGCGCCAGCGGGTCGAGTGCCAAGACTGAAGCTTTCTTT
CASGSSAKTEAFF
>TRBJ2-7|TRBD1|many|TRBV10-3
TGTGCCATCAGCGCTCCGGGACAGGACACCTACGAGCAGTACTTC
CAISAPGQDTYEQYF
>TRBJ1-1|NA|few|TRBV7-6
TGTGCCAGCAGCTTAGCGCGTTTAACTGAAGCTTTCTTT
CASSLARLTEAFF
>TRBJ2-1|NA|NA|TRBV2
TGTGCCAGCAGTGAACGGTATGAGCAGTTCTTC
CASSERYEQFF
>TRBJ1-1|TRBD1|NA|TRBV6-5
TGTGCCAGCAGTTACCCGGACAGGGGAGGAGGCACTGAAGCTTTCTTT
CASSYPDRGGGTEAFF
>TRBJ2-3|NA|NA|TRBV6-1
TGTGCCAGCATAGCTGGATTTCTCACAGATACGCAGTATTTT
CASIAGFLTDTQYF
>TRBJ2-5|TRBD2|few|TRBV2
TGTGCCAGCAAGTTCGAGGGAGGGCCGTTGAAGACCCAGTACTTC
CASKFEGGPLKTQYF
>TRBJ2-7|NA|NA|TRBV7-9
TGTGCCAGCAGCCCTAAGCTATCGGGACTCGACTACGAGCAGTACTTC
CASSPKLSGLDYEQYF
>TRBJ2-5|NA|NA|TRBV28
TGTGCCAGCATTGCTAAGCCCCACGCTACTATGAGGGAGACCCAGTACTTC
CASIAKPHATMRETQYF
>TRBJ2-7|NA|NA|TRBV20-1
TGCAGTGCTAGAGTGTTCGGGGCTTTTTACGAGCAGTACTTC
CSARVFGAFYEQYF
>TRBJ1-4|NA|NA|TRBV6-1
TGTGCCAGCAGTCATTATAGGGGGAATGAAAAACTGTTTTTT
CASSHYRGNEKLFF
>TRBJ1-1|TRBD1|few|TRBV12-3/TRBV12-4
TGTGCCAGCAGGCCAATCGACAGGGGGGACACTGAAGCTTTCTTT
CASRPIDRGDTEAFF
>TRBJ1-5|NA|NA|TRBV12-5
TGTGCTAGTGGTTTGGTTGGGGGGTTCAATCAGCCCCAGCATTTT
CASGLVGGFNQPQHF
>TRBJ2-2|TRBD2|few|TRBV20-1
TGCAGTGCTAGAGATCGTAGCGGGGGGAACACCGGGGAGCTGTTTTTT
CSARDRSGGNTGELFF
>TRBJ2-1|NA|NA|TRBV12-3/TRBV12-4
TGTGCCAGCAGTTTGATGACCAGTGAGCAGTTCTTC
CASSLMTSEQFF
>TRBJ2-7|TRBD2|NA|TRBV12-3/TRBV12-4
TGTGCCAGCAGTTTAGGGTCTAGCGGGATCGGGGAGCAGTACTTC
CASSLGSSGIGEQYF
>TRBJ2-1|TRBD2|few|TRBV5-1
TGCGCCAGCAGGTTCCGACTAGCGGGGGCCTACAATGAGCAGTTCTTC
CASRFRLAGAYNEQFF
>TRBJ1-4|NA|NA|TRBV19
TGTGCCAGTATTGGAGGGATCGGTGAAAAACTGTTTTTT
CASIGGIGEKLFF
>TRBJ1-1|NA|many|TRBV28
TGTGCCAGCAGCGGGACAAGGAACACTGAAGCTTTCTTT
CASSGTRNTEAFF
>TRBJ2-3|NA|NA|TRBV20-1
TGCAGTGCTAGAGCGCACACAGATACGCAGTATTTT
CSARAHTDTQYF
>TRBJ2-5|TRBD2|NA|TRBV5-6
TGTGCCAGCACCCGGCCGGGGGTCCAGGGAGGGGAGACCCAGTACTTC
CASTRPGVQGGETQYF
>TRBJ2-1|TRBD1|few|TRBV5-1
TGCGCCAGCAGCCCCGACAGGGTACCTGAGCAGTTCTTC
CASSPDRVPEQFF
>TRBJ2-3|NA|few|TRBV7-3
TGTGCCAGCAGCCCGATTGGTTTAGCAGATACGCAGTATTTT
CASSPIGLADTQYF
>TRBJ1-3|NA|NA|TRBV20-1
TGCAGTGCTGGGCCAGGAGGCTCTGGAAACACCATATATTTT
CSAGPGGSGNTIYF
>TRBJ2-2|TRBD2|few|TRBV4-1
TGCGCCAGCAGCCAAGGGGGACTAGCTCGGTCCGGGGAGCTGTTTTTT
CASSQGGLARSGELFF
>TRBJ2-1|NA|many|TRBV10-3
TGTGCCATCAGTGAGGCATACGCGGGAACAGGGCAGTTCTTC
CAISEAYAGTGQFF
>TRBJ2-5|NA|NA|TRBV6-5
TGTGCCAGCAGTAATACTCGGCAGGGGCTCATTGGAACCCACCAAGAGACCCAGTACTTC
CASSNTRQGLIGTHQETQYF
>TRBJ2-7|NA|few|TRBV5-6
TGTGCCAGCAGACCGACAGGCACACCGACCTACGAGCAGTACTTC
CASRPTGTPTYEQYF
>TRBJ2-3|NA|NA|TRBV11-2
TGTGCCAGCAGCTTCACAGGGTTCTGGGATACGCAGTATTTT
CASSFTGFWDTQYF
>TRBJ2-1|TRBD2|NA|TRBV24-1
TGTGCCACCAGTGCGATCTCGGCGGGAGACCATAATGAGCAGTTCTTC
CATSAISAGDHNEQFF
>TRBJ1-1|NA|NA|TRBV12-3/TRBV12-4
TGTGCCAGCAGTTTATTGGGGGGAGGTGAAGCTTTCTTT
CASSLLGGGEAFF
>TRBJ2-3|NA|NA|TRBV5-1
TGCGCCAGCAGCTTGGCGCAGTCCCCTGGGACGGATACGCAGTATTTT
CASSLAQSPGTDTQYF
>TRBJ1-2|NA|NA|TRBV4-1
TGCGCCAGCAGCCACGGGACATTCAAGGGTCTTGGCTACACCTTC
CASSHGTFKGLGYTF